The subject of this entry is one T cell receptor (beta chain). Its antigen is unknown. Here immunoSEQ multiplex PCR was the method, and the copy in TCRdb shows in-frame clones only, minus some. The sample records roughly 64,000 clones, 75% to 80% being singletons. Single viable CD3+CD4+CD8-CD45RO+ cells were sorted as the memory CD4+ T cells. This sample was included in a study of memory CD4+ T cells and cytomegalovirus serostatus. The CDR3 sequence is 12 residues long. Trimming stripped 10 bases from V and 0 bases from J, with 8 bases between. Germline CDR1 and CDR2: ENHRY and SYGVKD. Notes on the study in general: About two fifths of the roughly 160 known CMV-associated TCRbeta sequences appeared in CD4+ memory. CMV serostatus prediction reached median AUC approximately 0.95, or 0.91 with US-trained model.

The V call is TRBV10-3, the J call TRBJ2-3; D unclear. The sample comprised memory CD4+ T cells from blood. This TCR derives from an adult in good health and CMV-seronegative. The CDR3 region is CATGVSTDTQYF. The CDR3 region has the DNA TGTGCCACTGGGGTGAGCACAGATACGCAGTATTTT.